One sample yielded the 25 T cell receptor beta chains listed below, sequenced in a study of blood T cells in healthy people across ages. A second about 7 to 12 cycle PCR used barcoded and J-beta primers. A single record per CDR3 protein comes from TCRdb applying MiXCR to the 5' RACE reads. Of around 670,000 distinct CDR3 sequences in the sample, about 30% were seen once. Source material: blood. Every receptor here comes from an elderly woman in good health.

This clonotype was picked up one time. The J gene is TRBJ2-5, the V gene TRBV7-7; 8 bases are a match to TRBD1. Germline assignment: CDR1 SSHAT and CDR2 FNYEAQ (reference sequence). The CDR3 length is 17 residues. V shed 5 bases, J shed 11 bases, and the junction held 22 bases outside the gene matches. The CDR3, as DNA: TGTGCCAGCAGCCGCCGGACAGGGCCCATCTCCTACAATGAGCAGTACTTC. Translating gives CASSRRTGPISYNEQYF.

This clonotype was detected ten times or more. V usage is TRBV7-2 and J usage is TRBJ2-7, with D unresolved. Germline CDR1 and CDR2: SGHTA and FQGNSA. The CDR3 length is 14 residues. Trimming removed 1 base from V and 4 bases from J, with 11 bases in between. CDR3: CASSLGIGGYEQYF. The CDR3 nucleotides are TGTGCCAGCAGCTTAGGAATCGGCGGATACGAGCAGTACTTC.

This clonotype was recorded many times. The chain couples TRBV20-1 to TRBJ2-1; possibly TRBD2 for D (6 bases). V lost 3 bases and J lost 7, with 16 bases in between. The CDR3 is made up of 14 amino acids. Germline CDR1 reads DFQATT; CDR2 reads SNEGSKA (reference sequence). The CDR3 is CSASGSGLSNEQFF. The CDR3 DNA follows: TGCAGTGCTAGCGGTAGCGGACTATCTAATGAGCAGTTCTTC.

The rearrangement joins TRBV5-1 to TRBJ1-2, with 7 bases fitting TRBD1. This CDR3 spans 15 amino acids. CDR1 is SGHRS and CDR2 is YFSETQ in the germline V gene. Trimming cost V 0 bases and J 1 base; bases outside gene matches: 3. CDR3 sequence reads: CASSLAGQLNYGYTF. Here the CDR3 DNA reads TGCGCCAGCAGCTTGGCGGGACAGCTTAACTATGGCTACACCTTC.

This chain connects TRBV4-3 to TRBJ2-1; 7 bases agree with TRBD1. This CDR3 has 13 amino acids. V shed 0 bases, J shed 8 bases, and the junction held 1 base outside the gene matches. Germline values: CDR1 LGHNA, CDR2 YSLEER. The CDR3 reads CASSQDRGHEQFF. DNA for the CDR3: TGCGCCAGCAGCCAAGATAGGGGGCATGAGCAGTTCTTC.

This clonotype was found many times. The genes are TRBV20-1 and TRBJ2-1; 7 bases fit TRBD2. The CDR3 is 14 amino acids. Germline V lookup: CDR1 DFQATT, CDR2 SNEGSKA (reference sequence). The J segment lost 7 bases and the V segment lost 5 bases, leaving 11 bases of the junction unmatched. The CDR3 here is CSAEVGGKSNEQFF. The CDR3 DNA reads TGCAGTGCTGAGGTGGGAGGGAAGTCAAATGAGCAGTTCTTC.

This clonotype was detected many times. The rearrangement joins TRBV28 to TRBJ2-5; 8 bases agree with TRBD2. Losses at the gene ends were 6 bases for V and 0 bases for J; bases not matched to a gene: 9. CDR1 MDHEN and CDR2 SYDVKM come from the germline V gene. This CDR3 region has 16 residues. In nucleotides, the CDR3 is TGTGCCAGCAGAGGCGGGGGGCCTCGTAACCAAGAGACCCAGTACTTC. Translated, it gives CASRGGGPRNQETQYF.

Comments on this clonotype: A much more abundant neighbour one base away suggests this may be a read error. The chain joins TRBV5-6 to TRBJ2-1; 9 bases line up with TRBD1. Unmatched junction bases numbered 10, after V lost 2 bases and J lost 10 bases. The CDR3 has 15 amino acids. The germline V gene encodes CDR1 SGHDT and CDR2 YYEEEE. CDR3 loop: CASSLTGTGRYEQFF. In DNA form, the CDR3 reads TGTGCCAGCAGCTTAACCGGGACAGGGAGGTACGAGCAGTTCTTC.

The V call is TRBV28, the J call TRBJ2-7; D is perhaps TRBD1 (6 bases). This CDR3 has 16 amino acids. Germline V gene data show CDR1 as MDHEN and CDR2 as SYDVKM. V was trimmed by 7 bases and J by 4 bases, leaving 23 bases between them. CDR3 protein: CASTSWSRGSFYEQYF. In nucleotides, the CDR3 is TGTGCCAGCACCTCCTGGAGTAGGGGGAGTTTTTACGAGCAGTACTTC.

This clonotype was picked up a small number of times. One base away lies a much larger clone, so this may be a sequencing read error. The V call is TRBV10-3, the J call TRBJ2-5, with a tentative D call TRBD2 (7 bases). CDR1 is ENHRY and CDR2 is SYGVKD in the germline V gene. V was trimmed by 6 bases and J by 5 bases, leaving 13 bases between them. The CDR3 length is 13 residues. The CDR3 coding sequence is TGTGCCATCAGGGGGGGGGGGCCGGAGACCCAGTACTTC. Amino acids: CAIRGGGPETQYF.

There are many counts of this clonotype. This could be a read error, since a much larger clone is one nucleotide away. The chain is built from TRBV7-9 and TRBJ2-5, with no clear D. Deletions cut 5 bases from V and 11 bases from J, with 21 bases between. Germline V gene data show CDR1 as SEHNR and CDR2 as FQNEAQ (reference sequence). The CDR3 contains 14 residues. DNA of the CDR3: TGTGCCAGCAGCCCCTCCCCTCGGTACAATGAGCAGTACTTC. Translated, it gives CASSPSPRYNEQYF.

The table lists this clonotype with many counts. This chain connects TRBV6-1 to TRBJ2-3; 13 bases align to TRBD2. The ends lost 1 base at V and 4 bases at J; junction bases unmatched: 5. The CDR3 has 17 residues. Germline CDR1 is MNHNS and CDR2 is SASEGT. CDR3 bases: TGTGCCAGCAGTGAAGGGGACGGGACTAGCGGGGCAGATACGCAGTATTTT. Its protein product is CASSEGDGTSGADTQYF.

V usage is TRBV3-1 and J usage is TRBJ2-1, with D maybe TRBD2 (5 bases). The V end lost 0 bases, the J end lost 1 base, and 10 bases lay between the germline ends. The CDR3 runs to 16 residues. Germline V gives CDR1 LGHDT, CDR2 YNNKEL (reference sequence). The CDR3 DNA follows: TGTGCCAGCAGCCAAGATGGGGTAGCGTCCTACAATGAGCAGTTCTTC. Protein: CASSQDGVASYNEQFF.

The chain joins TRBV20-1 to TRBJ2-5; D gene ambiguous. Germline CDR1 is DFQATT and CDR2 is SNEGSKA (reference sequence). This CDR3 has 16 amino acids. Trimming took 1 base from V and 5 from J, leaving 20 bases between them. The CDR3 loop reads CSARVVSGAVAETQYF. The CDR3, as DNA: TGCAGTGCTAGAGTTGTATCAGGTGCGGTTGCGGAGACCCAGTACTTC.

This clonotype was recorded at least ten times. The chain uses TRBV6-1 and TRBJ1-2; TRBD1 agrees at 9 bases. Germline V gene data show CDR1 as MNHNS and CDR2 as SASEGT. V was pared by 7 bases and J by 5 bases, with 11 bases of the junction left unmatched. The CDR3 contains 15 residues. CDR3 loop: CASNGRDRVNYGYTF. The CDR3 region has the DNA TGTGCCAGCAATGGCCGGGACAGGGTTAATTATGGCTACACCTTC.

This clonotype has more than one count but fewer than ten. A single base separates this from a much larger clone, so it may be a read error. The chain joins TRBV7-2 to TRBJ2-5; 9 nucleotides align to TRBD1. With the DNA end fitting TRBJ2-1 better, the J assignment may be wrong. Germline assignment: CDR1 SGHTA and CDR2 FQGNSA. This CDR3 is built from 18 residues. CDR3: CASSLVPGTGTLQETQFF. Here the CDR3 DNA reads TGTGCCAGCAGCTTAGTACCCGGGACAGGGACTCTCCAAGAGACCCAGTTCTTC.

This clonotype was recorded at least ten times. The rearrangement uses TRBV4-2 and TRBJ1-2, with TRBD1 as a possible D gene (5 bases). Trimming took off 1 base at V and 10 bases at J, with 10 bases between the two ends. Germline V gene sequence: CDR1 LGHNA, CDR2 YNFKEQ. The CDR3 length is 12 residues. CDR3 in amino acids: CASSQGDSDYTF. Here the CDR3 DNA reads TGTGCCAGCAGCCAAGGAGACAGTGACTACACCTTC.

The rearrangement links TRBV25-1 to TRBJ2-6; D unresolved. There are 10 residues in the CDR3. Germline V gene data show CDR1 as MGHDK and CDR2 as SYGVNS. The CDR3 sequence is CATGANVLTF. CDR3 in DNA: TGTGCGACGGGGGCCAACGTCCTGACTTTC.

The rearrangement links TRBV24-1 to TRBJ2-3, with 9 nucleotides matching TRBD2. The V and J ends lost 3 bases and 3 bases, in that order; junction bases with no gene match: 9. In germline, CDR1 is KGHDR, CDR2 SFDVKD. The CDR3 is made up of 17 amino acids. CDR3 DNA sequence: TGTGCCACCAGTGATCCGGGACTAGCAGTTTGGACAGATACGCAGTATTTT. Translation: CATSDPGLAVWTDTQYF.

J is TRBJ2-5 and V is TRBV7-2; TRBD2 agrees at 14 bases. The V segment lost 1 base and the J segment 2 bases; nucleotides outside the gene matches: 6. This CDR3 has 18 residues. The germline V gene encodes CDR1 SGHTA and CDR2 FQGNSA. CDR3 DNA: TGTGCCAGCAGCTTAGTGGGGACTAGCGGGGGCGGGCAAGAGACCCAGTACTTC. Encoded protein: CASSLVGTSGGGQETQYF.

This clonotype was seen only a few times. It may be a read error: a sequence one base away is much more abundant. The CDR3: CASRPGLAGAGEQYF. The CDR3 bases are TGCGCCAGCAGGCCGGGACTAGCGGGGGCGGGTGAGCAGTACTTC. V usage is TRBV5-1 and J usage is TRBJ2-5; TRBD2 aligns across 14 bases. In germline, CDR1 is SGHRS, CDR2 YFSETQ. The junction had 11 bases not matched to a gene; V was cut back by 5 bases and J by 11 bases. The CDR3 length is 15 residues.

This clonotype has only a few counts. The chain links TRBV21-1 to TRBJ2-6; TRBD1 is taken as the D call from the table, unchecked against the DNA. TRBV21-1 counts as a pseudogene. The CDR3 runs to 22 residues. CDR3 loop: CASSKREDPGQGMIGGANVLTF. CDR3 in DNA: TGTGCCAGCAGCAAACGAGAGGATCCGGGACAGGGGATGATTGGAGGGGCCAACGTCCTGACTTTC.

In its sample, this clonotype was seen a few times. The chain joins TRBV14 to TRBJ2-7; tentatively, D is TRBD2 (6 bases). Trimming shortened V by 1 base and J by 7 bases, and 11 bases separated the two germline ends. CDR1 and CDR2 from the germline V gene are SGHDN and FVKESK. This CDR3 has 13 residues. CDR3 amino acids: CASSQAGDLEQYF. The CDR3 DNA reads TGTGCCAGCAGCCAAGCGGGAGACCTTGAGCAGTACTTC. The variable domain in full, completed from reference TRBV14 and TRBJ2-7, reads EAGVTQFPSHSVIEKGQTVTLRCDPISGHDNLYWYRRVMGKEIKFLLHFVKESKQDESGMPNNRFLAERTGGTYSTLKVQPAELEDSGVYFCASSQAGDLEQYFGPGTRLTVT.

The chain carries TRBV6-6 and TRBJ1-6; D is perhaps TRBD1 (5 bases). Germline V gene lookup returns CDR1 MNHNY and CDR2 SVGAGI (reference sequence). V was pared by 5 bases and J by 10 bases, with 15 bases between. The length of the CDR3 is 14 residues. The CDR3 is CASSPLGGESPLHF. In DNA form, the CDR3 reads TGTGCCAGCAGTCCCCTGGGAGGGGAATCACCCCTCCACTTT.

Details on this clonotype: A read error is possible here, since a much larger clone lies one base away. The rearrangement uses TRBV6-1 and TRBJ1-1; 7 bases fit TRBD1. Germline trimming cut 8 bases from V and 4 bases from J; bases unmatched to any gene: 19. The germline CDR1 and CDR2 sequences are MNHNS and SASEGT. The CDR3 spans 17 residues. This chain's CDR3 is CASWDTARGHRGTEAFF. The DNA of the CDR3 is TGTGCCAGCTGGGATACTGCGAGGGGGCACCGGGGCACTGAAGCTTTCTTT.